This T cell receptor (beta chain) was retrieved from a study of blood T cell repertoires in COVID-19. Study background: From T cells, B-cell-depleted T cells, or PBMCs came the material, which was cDNA or gDNA.

The CDR3 loop spans 12 amino acids. V was clipped by 6 bases and J by 4 bases, with 7 bases between them. The germline V gene encodes CDR1 MNHEY and CDR2 SVGAGI. Sequencing used immunoSEQ multiplex PCR; TCRdb keeps in-frame clones, though not all of them. Here the sample spans some 180,000 clones, around 80% being singletons. The TCR sequence derives from a man aged 50 to 59 who had recovered from COVID-19. Sample: peripheral blood. J is TRBJ2-1 and V is TRBV6-5; D is unresolved. DNA for the CDR3: TGTGCCAGCAGCCAGGCATACAATGAGCAGTTCTTC. It encodes CASSQAYNEQFF.